This T cell receptor (beta chain) was retrieved from a study of regulatory T cells in long-lasting Graves disease (dated by TCRdb to about 2021). Regarding the research as a whole: Antithyroid drugs had been taken for less than 3 months by newly diagnosed Graves' disease patients. A total of around 35 samples were covered by TCR sequencing, comprising some 13 persistent and around 20 newly diagnosed Graves' disease patients. Peripheral blood TCR sequencing and RNA sequencing compared persistent Graves' disease patients with newly diagnosed Graves' disease patients. The study took place in China and was registered as a clinical trial.

The receptor library was made with multiplex PCR. The listed sequencing device is Illumina HiSeq 4000. TCR beta libraries were built with iRepertoire HTBI primers and Arm-PCR amplification of CDR3 regions. Before sequencing, the PCR products underwent gel purification. From the authors' description of their analysis: A total of some 65 TRBV and some 15 TRBJ segments were identified across samples and were used for gene usage analysis of CDR3 amino acid clonotypes. COPE and FqMerger were used to merge the filtered high-quality paired reads into contigs. BLAST was used to align contigs to IMGT TRBV, TRBD and TRBJ reference genes, with CDR3 defined following IMGT. Clonotypes above 0.1% frequency were classified as highly expanded clones. Shannon entropy was used to measure repertoire diversity, and the Gini coefficient was used to measure V-J evenness. A clonotype was considered public if more than one individual shared it. TCRdb reworked the public reads: Q25 trimming with fastp, MiXCR clone assembly, productive beta chains retained. For every CDR3 protein sequence, its rows merge into one entry that carries the most common genes and DNA. TCRdb's processing, not the study's, gives the V and J calls here. This sample is represented by over 350,000 distinct CDR3 sequences; approximately 15% of them were singletons. The biggest ten clones account for around a sixth of the sample.

The CDR3 spans 20 residues, from the cysteine through the phenylalanine. Just CDR3 DNA is preserved here, 60 bases in frame from base 1. Unmatched junction bases come to 19, with V trimmed by 3 bases and J by 5 bases. What the research found in general, with its limitations: Patients with persistent disease shared more public clonotypes (about 2,700) than newly diagnosed patients did (966). Lower TCR Shannon entropy and fewer highly expanded clones were observed in persistent Graves' disease patients than in newly diagnosed patients, which suggested clonal expansion. Sequencing and analysis were limited to the TCR beta chain. The authors noted that the small sample size was a limitation that may lower accuracy. Only peripheral blood was studied, because thyroid tissue, the primary lesion, was inaccessible. TRBV28, TRBJ1-2 and TRBJ2-5 were preferentially used in persistent disease, while TRBV20-1 and TRBJ2-1 were favored in newly diagnosed disease.

The table lists this clonotype with many counts. Its specific antigen is unknown. The record has no base qualities; no much larger clone is one base away. The time point label corresponds to: newly diagnosed GD, antithyroid drugs for less than 3 months. RNA was extracted from PBMCs in TRIzol for both TCR sequencing and RNA sequencing. The diagnosis of Graves' disease followed American Thyroid Association guidelines. Recruitment of patients was carried out at an endocrinology department in Xi'an, China. Each patient gave approximately 9 milliliters of peripheral blood, collected in an EDTA anticoagulant tube. Ficoll Paque Plus density gradient separation was used to isolate PBMCs, and no further T cell sorting was performed. An Agilent 2100 Bioanalyzer and agarose gel were used to check RNA quality, while a NanoDrop 2000 measured RNA concentration. In addition, the sample was reused for a study of T cells in Graves' hyperthyroidism and ophthalmopathy. Taken from the second paper: A patient counted as having stable Graves' hyperthyroidism if no progression to ophthalmopathy occurred over 18 months of follow-up. Hyperthyroidism patients were aged 18 to 65 years and newly diagnosed, with disease duration of less than 2 months. Any patient with an uncontrolled infection, another autoimmune disease, pregnancy or lactation was excluded. Diagnoses were based on clinical symptoms, serum thyroxine and TRAb, thyroid ultrasound and orbital computed tomography. For the first round of RT-PCR on the TCR CDR3, the HTBI primer set was used together with the Qiagen OneStep RT-PCR kit. Most expanded thyroid clonotypes (frequency above 0.001) were also found in blood, which suggests that blood repertoires may mirror thyroid immune responses. A 13 V-J signature model separated ophthalmopathy from stable hyperthyroidism, with roughly 88% sensitivity and 81.08% specificity in cross-validation and 80%/75% in testing. In validation, progression to ophthalmopathy was predicted by the model with approximately 67% sensitivity and roughly 76% specificity, a median of approximately 6.5 months before onset. A discovery cohort of about 96 patients, roughly 43 with Graves' ophthalmopathy and 55 to 60 with stable Graves' hyperthyroidism, was used to find distinguishing TCR V-J signatures. Prospective prediction of ophthalmopathy was tested in an independent validation cohort consisting of about 19 hyperthyroidism patients and approximately 16 patients who later progressed to ophthalmopathy. For training and testing, the 100 or so patients in the discovery cohort were randomly divided in a 7:3 ratio. Thyroid tissue and blood T-cell repertoires from six or seven Graves' hyperthyroidism patients were also compared in the study. After sampling, hyperthyroidism patients received methimazole starting at 30 mg daily, and ophthalmopathy patients received high-dose intravenous methylprednisolone. Libraries were constructed in a second round of multiplex PCR, after which size selection and purification were carried out. Paired-end sequencing of the libraries was performed with 100 bp reads on an Illumina HiSeq2000. SOAPnuke was used to process the raw data, removing reads that contained adapters or uncalled bases, had a mean Phred below 15, or lacked an exact match to the constant primer or identifier. COPE v1.2.5 was used to merge high-quality paired reads, and clonotypes were defined as unique nucleotide sequences. Clonotypes were aligned to IMGT TRBV, TRBD and TRBJ reference segments using MiTCR v1.1. Only V-J combinations with frequency above 0.0001, covering approximately 99% of repertoires, were analysed. A TCS score was defined as the ratio of F50 (clonal expansion) to E x V (chaos), with BLOSUM62-based TCRdist applied between CDR3 peptides within each V-J. Welch's t-statistics and random forest reduced around 520 V-J features to fewer than 15, which were used in a naive Bayes classifier (R e1071). No statistical method was used to set the sample size in advance, and investigators knew the group allocation. TCR Vbeta CDR3 sequencing of roughly 140 peripheral blood samples (more than 40 ophthalmopathy, 75 hyperthyroidism and some 17 progressor patients) is reported in the paper.

The chain was built from TRBV12-3 or TRBV12-4 and TRBJ2-5, with TRBD2 matching 12 junction bases. This sequence originates from a woman between 50 and 59 years old with Graves disease. Donor details come from another sample of the same person, matched by shared clones. This specimen was peripheral blood mononuclear cells (PBMCs), taken at new diagnosis, from a patient treated with antithyroid drugs. CDR3 protein: CASSLHLGRTSGVFRETQYF. The DNA reads TGTGCCAGCAGTTTGCATCTAGGGCGGACTAGCGGGGTTTTCCGGGAGACCCAGTACTTC.